This T cell receptor (beta chain) was captured by sequencing in a study of Ad26.COV2.S vaccination and SARS-CoV-2 variants. Treatment denoted: over 15 received Ad26.COV2.S at low or high dose, single or two shots; 5 received placebo; per-sample allocation not given. Day 63 after the first vaccine or placebo injection was the time point for sampling. Vaccination used an Ad26 vector expressing Wuhan-strain SARS-CoV-2 spike. Findings of the study overall: Higher spike-specific TCR breadth was found in vaccine recipients than in placebo recipients.

The V end lost 0 bases, the J end lost 8 bases, and 13 bases lay between the germline ends. The germline V gene has CDR1 GTSNPN and CDR2 SVGIG (reference sequence). The length of the CDR3 is 13 residues. A word on this clone: The antigen is not known.

The repertoire was sequenced with immunoSEQ multiplex PCR; TCRdb's copy has only in-frame clones and lacks some. This sample has a few hundred thousand clones, with approximately 89% found just once. The source is a person aged 18-60 years who received the Ad26.COV2.S COVID-19 vaccine or a placebo. Specimen: peripheral blood, collected in a trial of Ad26.COV2.S vaccine versus placebo. The rearrangement uses TRBV30 and TRBJ1-1; no definite D call. The CDR3 DNA is TGTGCCTGGAGTGTAGGCGAAAAACGGGAAGCTTTCTTT. Translated: CAWSVGEKREAFF.